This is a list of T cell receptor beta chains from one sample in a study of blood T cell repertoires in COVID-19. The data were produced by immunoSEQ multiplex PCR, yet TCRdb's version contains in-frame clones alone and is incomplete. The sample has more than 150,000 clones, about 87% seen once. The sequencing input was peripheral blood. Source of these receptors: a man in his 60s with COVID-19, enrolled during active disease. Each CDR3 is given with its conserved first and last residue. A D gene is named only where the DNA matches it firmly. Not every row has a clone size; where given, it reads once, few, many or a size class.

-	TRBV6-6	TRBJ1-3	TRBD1	CASSTTGTGRGNTIYF	TGTGCCAGCAGCACTACCGGGACAGGGCGTGGAAACACCATATATTTT
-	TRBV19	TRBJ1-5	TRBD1	CASSTVDRGGNQPQHF	TGTGCCAGTAGCACCGTGGACAGGGGGGGCAATCAGCCCCAGCATTTT
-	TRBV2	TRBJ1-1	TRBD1	CASRATGSSVAFF	TGTGCCAGCAGAGCGACAGGGAGCTCCGTGGCTTTCTTT
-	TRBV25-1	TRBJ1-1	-	CASSEHSTEAFF	TGTGCCAGCAGTGAGCACAGCACTGAAGCTTTCTTT
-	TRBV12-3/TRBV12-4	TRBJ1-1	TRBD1	CASSSTGSAFF	TGTGCCAGCAGCTCGACAGGGAGCGCTTTCTTT
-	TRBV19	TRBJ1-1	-	CASSIPPGRGTNTEAFF	TGTGCCAGTAGTATACCGCCCGGGCGGGGCACGAACACTGAAGCTTTCTTT
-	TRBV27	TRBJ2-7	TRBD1	CASSLMGQSGYEQYF	TGTGCCAGCAGTTTAATGGGACAGAGTGGATACGAGCAGTACTTC
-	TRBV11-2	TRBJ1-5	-	CASSPTTGSNQPQHF	TGTGCCAGCAGCCCGACCACGGGGAGCAATCAGCCCCAGCATTTT
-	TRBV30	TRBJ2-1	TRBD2	CAGDRLAGESSYNEQFF	TGTGCCGGGGATCGACTAGCGGGAGAGAGCTCCTACAATGAGCAGTTCTTC
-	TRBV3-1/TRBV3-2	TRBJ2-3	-	CASSQGGFSARAKGTQYF	TGTGCCAGCAGCCAAGGGGGTTTTAGCGCTAGGGCCAAAGGTACGCAGTATTTT
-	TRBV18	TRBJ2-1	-	CASSPPYRNYNEQFF	TGTGCCAGCTCACCACCGTACAGAAACTACAATGAGCAGTTCTTC
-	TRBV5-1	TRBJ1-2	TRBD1	CASSLGTGGYGYTF	TGCGCCAGCAGCTTGGGAACAGGGGGGTATGGCTACACCTTC
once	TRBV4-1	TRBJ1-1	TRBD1	CASSQAAGTGGMNTEAFF	TGCGCCAGCAGCCAAGCCGCCGGGACAGGGGGAATGAACACTGAAGCTTTCTTT
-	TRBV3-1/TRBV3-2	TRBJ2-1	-	CASSRIGVNEQFF	TGTGCCAGCAGCCGGATAGGGGTCAATGAGCAGTTCTTC
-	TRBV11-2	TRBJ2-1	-	CASSRTPEQFF	TGTGCCAGCAGCAGGACTCCGGAGCAGTTCTTC
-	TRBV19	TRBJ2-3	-	CASQQGPYTDTQYF	TGTGCCAGCCAACAGGGACCTTACACAGATACGCAGTATTTT
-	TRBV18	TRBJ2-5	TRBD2	CASSQGTRVQETQYF	TGTGCCAGCTCACAGGGGACTAGAGTCCAAGAGACCCAGTACTTC
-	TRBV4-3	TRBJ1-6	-	CASSQEAGVNSPLHF	TGCGCCAGCAGCCAAGAAGCAGGGGTAAATTCACCCCTCCACTTT
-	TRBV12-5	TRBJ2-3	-	CASGLASTDTQYF	TGTGCTAGTGGTTTGGCTTCCACAGATACGCAGTATTTT
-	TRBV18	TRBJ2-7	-	CATSPQGNEQYF	TGTGCCACCTCTCCTCAGGGAAACGAGCAGTACTTC
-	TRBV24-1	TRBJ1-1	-	CATSDSTRDEPEAFF	TGTGCCACCAGTGATTCTACGAGGGATGAGCCTGAAGCTTTCTTT
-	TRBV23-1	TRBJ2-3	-	CASSPSTDTQYF	TGCGCCAGCAGTCCCAGTACAGATACGCAGTATTTT
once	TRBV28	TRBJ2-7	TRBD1	CASSLPDRNYEQYF	TGTGCCAGCAGTTTACCGGACAGGAACTACGAGCAGTACTTC
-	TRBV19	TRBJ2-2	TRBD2	CASRTSGSRPGELFF	TGTGCCAGCAGGACTAGCGGGAGTAGGCCCGGGGAGCTGTTTTTT
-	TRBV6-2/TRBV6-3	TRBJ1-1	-	CASSSSTEAFF	TGTGCCAGCAGCTCGTCCACTGAAGCTTTCTTT
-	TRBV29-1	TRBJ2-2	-	CSVGGGWGPGELFF	TGCAGCGTGGGAGGGGGTTGGGGGCCCGGGGAGCTGTTTTTT
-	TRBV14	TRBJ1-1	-	CASSQGAGLTEAFF	TGTGCCAGCAGCCAAGGGGCAGGGTTGACTGAAGCTTTCTTT
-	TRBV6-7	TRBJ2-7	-	CASSYRGVTSYEQYF	TGTGCCAGCAGTTACAGGGGCGTAACCTCCTACGAGCAGTACTTC
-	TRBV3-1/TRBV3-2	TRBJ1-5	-	CASSQGENQPQHF	TGTGCCAGCAGCCAAGGAGAGAATCAGCCCCAGCATTTT
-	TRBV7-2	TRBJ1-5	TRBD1	CASSSDRVNQPQHF	TGTGCCAGCAGCTCCGACAGGGTCAATCAGCCCCAGCATTTT
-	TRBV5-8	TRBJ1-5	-	CASSLYRTGRNHTQPQHF	TGTGCCAGCAGCTTGTATCGTACAGGGCGGAACCATACTCAGCCCCAGCATTTT
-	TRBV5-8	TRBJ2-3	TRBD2	CASSSWGGLTDTQYF	TGTGCCAGCAGCTCCTGGGGGGGACTTACAGATACGCAGTATTTT
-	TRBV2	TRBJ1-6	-	CASSPQQGGPLHF	TGTGCCAGCAGCCCCCAACAGGGTGGTCCCCTCCACTTT
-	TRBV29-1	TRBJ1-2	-	CSVDSGPGYTF	TGCAGCGTTGATTCTGGGCCCGGCTACACCTTC
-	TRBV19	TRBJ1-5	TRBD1	CASSIDTGVDRRQHF	TGTGCCAGTAGTATAGATACTGGGGTGGACAGGCGGCAGCATTTT
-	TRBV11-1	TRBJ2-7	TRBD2	CASKTSGSVGEQYF	TGTGCCAGCAAGACTAGCGGGAGTGTGGGGGAGCAGTACTTC
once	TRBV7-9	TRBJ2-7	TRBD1	CASSSRDRGHEQYF	TGTGCCAGCAGCTCCCGGGACAGGGGCCACGAGCAGTACTTC
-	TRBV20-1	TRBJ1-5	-	CSASSGTGISNQPQHF	TGCAGTGCTAGTTCAGGGACTGGGATTAGCAATCAGCCCCAGCATTTT
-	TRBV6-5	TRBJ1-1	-	CASSYGGENTEAFF	TGTGCCAGCAGTTACGGGGGGGAAAACACTGAAGCTTTCTTT
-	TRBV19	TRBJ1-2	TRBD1	CASTRTGTNYGYTF	TGTGCCAGTACTCGGACAGGGACAAACTATGGCTACACCTTC
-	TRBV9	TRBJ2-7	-	CASSVEEGFTYEQYF	TGTGCCAGCAGCGTAGAGGAGGGTTTTACCTACGAGCAGTACTTC
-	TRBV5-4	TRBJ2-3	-	CASSLDAGYADTQYF	TGTGCCAGCAGCTTGGATGCGGGATATGCAGATACGCAGTATTTT
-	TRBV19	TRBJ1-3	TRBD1	CASSLDRGAGNTIYF	TGTGCCAGTAGTCTCGACAGGGGAGCTGGAAACACCATATATTTT
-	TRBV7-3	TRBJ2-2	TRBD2	CASRPGTSAGELFF	TGTGCCAGCAGGCCCGGGACTAGCGCCGGGGAGCTGTTTTTT
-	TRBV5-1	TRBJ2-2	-	CASAIPQGSNTGELFF	TGCGCCAGCGCCATCCCTCAGGGGTCGAACACCGGGGAGCTGTTTTTT
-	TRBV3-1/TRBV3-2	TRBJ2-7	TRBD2	CASSQEWPSGISYEQYF	TGTGCCAGCAGCCAAGAGTGGCCTAGCGGGATCTCCTACGAGCAGTACTTC
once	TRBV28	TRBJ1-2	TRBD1	CASSRTGPNYGYTF	TGTGCCAGCAGCCGGACAGGGCCGAACTATGGCTACACCTTC
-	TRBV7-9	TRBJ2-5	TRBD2	CASSLRVSRGGSETQYF	TGTGCCAGCAGCTTAAGGGTATCGCGGGGGGGCTCAGAGACCCAGTACTTC
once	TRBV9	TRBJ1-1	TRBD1	CASSERPGQGYEAFF	TGTGCCAGCAGCGAAAGACCGGGACAGGGGTACGAAGCTTTCTTT
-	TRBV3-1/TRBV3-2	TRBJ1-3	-	CASSLAGGGNTIYF	TGTGCCAGCAGCCTGGCGGGAGGTGGAAACACCATATATTTT
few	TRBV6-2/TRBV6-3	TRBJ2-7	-	CASSYRLAGEQYF	TGTGCCAGCAGTTACCGCCTAGCTGGCGAGCAGTACTTC